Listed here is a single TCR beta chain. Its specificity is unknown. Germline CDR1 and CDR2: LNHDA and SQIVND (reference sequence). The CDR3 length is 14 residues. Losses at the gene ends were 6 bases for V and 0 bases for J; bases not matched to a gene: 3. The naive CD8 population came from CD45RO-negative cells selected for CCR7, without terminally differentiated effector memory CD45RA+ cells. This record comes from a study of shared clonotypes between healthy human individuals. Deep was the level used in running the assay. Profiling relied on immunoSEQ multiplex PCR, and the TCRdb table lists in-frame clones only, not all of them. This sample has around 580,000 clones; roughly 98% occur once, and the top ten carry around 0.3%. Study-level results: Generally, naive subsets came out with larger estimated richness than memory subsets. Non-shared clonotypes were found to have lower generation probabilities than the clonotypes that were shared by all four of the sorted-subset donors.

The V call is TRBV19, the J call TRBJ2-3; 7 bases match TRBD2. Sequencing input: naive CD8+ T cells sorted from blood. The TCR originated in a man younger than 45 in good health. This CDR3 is CASSRAGSTDTQYF. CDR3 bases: TGTGCCAGTAGCCGAGCGGGAAGCACAGATACGCAGTATTTT.